This record concerns one T cell receptor beta chain sequence. Antigen: not known. The source of the sample is a study of shared clonotypes between healthy human individuals. Overall study results and limits: Some clonotypes were shared by all four sorted-subset donors, while others were not shared. The non-shared ones had lower generation probabilities than the shared ones.

Splitting of CD4+ cells produced CD45RA+ naive and CD45RA-negative memory subsets. Germline V lookup: CDR1 GTSNPN, CDR2 SVGIG (reference sequence). V lost 4 bases, J lost 0 bases, and 16 bases lay in between. The CDR3 spans 16 residues. TCRdb keeps only in-frame clones here, not all; method: immunoSEQ multiplex PCR. This table has 2 million to 2.5 million clones, under 97% appearing once. The clonotype was recovered from a man between 18 and 35 years old in good health. This chain links TRBV30 with TRBJ1-3, with D unresolved. Input material: naive CD4+ T cells sorted from blood. Subset given: CD45RA+ positively selected. The CDR3 region has the DNA TGTGCCTGGACCCCCCCGGGGAGCTCCTCTGGAAACACCATATATTTT. Its protein is CAWTPPGSSSGNTIYF.